Listed below are T cell receptor beta chains from one sample, sequenced in a study of blood T cell repertoires in COVID-19. TCRdb's table, derived via immunoSEQ multiplex PCR, lists solely in-frame clones and lacks some. The table has roughly 230,000 clones, approximately 85% seen once; the top ten hold just under 1%. Sequencing was performed on peripheral blood. All receptors come from a man aged 35 to 55 with acute or convalescent COVID-19. CDR3s include the opening cysteine and the closing phenylalanine or tryptophan. A D gene is named only where the DNA matches it firmly. Expanded clones get a size class; other rows say once, few or many, or leave the size out.

clone size | J gene | V gene | D gene | CDR3 DNA | CDR3 protein
- | TRBJ1-1 | TRBV28 | - | TGTGCCAGCAGTTCCCACGCGGGGACTGAAGCTTTCTTT | CASSSHAGTEAFF
- | TRBJ2-7 | TRBV5-6 | - | TGTGCCAGCAGGGGCGGCGGGCCCTACGAGCAGTACTTC | CASRGGGPYEQYF
- | TRBJ2-7 | TRBV12-5 | TRBD2 | TGTGCTAGTGGAAACGGGGCGGGGGACGAGCAGTACTTC | CASGNGAGDEQYF
- | TRBJ2-2 | TRBV19 | - | TGTGCCAGTAGCCCCAGGGGTCCCAGGAACACCGGGGAGCTGTTTTTT | CASSPRGPRNTGELFF
- | TRBJ1-1 | TRBV5-1 | TRBD1 | TGCGCCAGCAGTTCACAGGGGATTACTGAAGCTTTCTTT | CASSSQGITEAFF
- | TRBJ2-7 | TRBV9 | TRBD2 | TGTGCCAGCAGCGAAACCGGGACTAGCATTAAGCAGTACTTC | CASSETGTSIKQYF
few | TRBJ1-4 | TRBV6-6 | - | TGTGCCAGCAGTCAGGACAGAGCAGGGGCAACTAATGAAAAACTGTTTTTT | CASSQDRAGATNEKLFF
- | TRBJ1-2 | TRBV5-4 | - | TGTGCCAGCAAACTTGGGAGTTCAACCTACTATGGCTACACCTTC | CASKLGSSTYYGYTF
few | TRBJ1-1 | TRBV6-6 | - | TGTGCCAGCAGTCCTCAAAGGACTCCGAAGACTGAAGCTTTCTTT | CASSPQRTPKTEAFF
- | TRBJ1-3 | TRBV6-1 | - | TGTGCCAGCAGTGAATATTTGGCAGGGGCCGTCTCTGGAAACACCATATATTTT | CASSEYLAGAVSGNTIYF
- | TRBJ2-1 | TRBV29-1 | - | TGCAGCGTAGTAAAACCAGGGGAAAGCTCCTACAATGAGCAGTTCTTC | CSVVKPGESSYNEQFF
- | TRBJ1-5 | TRBV7-2 | TRBD1 | TGTGCCAGCAGCTTAAGTGGGACAGGGAGGAGCCAGCCCCAGCATTTT | CASSLSGTGRSQPQHF
- | TRBJ1-6 | TRBV9 | - | TGTGCCAGCAGCGTGACATTGGGTAATTCACCCCTCCACTTT | CASSVTLGNSPLHF
few | TRBJ2-3 | TRBV6-5 | TRBD1 | TGTGCCAGCAGCACGACAGGGGGTACGCAGTATTTT | CASSTTGGTQYF
- | TRBJ2-1 | TRBV29-1 | - | TGCAGCGTCCTCCCCCAACTAGGGAGATCCTACAATGAGCAGTTCTTC | CSVLPQLGRSYNEQFF
- | TRBJ2-5 | TRBV29-1 | - | TGCAGCGTTGGTAACAGGCAGGGTCAGACCCAGTACTTC | CSVGNRQGQTQYF
- | TRBJ1-1 | TRBV2 | TRBD1 | TGTGCCAGCAAGCGACAGGGGACCAACACTGAAGCTTTCTTT | CASKRQGTNTEAFF